The rows below give T cell receptor beta chains drawn from one sample of a study of blood T cell repertoires in COVID-19. Assay: immunoSEQ multiplex PCR; the TCRdb copy retains only in-frame clones and omits some. The profile shows under 250,000 clones, roughly 80% of them singletons. Sequenced input: peripheral blood. These receptors were collected from a woman in her thirties or forties with COVID-19, enrolled during active disease. CDR3s include the opening cysteine and the closing phenylalanine or tryptophan. Clone size, where shown, is once, few, many, or a class for clones that have expanded.

j_call v_call clone_size cdr3_aa
TRBJ1-2 TRBV11-2 - CASSPTDYGYTF
TRBJ1-5 TRBV7-9 few CASSPTGDQPQHF
TRBJ2-3 TRBV9 - CASSTSGLAPRSSTDTQYF
TRBJ2-2 TRBV27 - CASRAWDRRSTGELFF
TRBJ1-1 TRBV18 once CASSPTGTGRTEAFF
TRBJ1-6 TRBV7-2 few CASSSRGYNSPLHF
TRBJ2-5 TRBV10-3 once CAISETGLETQYF
TRBJ1-6 TRBV18 - CASSPLRGTDNSPLHF
TRBJ2-2 TRBV14 - CASSQRTGELFF
TRBJ1-5 TRBV7-8 many CASSLGQANQPQHF
TRBJ1-2 TRBV6-4 - CASSPGDSYGYTF
TRBJ2-7 TRBV29-1 - CSVEVAGGGEQYF
TRBJ1-1 TRBV27 - CASSPFLHLLNTEAFF
TRBJ1-3 TRBV30 - CAWSRATTIYF
TRBJ1-2 TRBV14 - CASSQIREFGGYTF
TRBJ1-5 TRBV4-3 - CASSQDWGQGARRNQPQHF
TRBJ2-4 TRBV18 - CASSPFQGGNIQYF
TRBJ1-5 TRBV20-1 few CSTSGQASQHF
TRBJ2-1 TRBV11-3 once CASSLTTSYNEQFF
TRBJ2-5 TRBV15 - CATSRDPGAQETQYF
TRBJ1-4 TRBV5-5 - CASSWTGSNEKLFF
TRBJ2-7 TRBV7-2 - CASSPEFGGEQYF
TRBJ2-2 TRBV19 - CASSAQGSTGELFF